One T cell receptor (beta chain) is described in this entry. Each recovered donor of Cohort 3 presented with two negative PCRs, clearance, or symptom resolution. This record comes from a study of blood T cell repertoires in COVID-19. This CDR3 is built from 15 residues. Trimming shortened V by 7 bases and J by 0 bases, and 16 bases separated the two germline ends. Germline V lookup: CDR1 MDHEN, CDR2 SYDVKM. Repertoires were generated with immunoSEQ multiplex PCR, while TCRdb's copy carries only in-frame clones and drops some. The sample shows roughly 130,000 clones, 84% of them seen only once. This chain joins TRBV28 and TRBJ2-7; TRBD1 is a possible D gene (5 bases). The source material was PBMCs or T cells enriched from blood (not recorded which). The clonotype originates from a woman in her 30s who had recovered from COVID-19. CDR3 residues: CASIPRNRSSYEQYF. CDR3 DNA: TGTGCCAGCATTCCCCGGAACAGGAGCTCCTACGAGCAGTACTTC.